Each of the 27 T cell receptor beta chains below was sequenced from the same sample in a study of shared clonotypes between healthy human individuals. The naive CD8 fraction comprised CD45RO-negative cells positively selected for CCR7 and excluded terminally differentiated effector memory CD45RA+ cells. Assay: immunoSEQ multiplex PCR; the TCRdb copy retains only in-frame clones and omits some. This sample has 550,000 to 600,000 clones; roughly 98% occur once, and the top ten carry 0.3% to 0.35%. The sequenced sample was naive CD8+ T cells sorted from blood. These receptors all stem from a man aged 25 to 40 in good health.

The chain employs TRBV30 and TRBJ2-7, with a tentative D call TRBD1 (5 bases). Germline V lookup: CDR1 GTSNPN, CDR2 SVGIG (reference sequence). Trimming cost V 0 bases and J 2 bases, with 14 bases left between them. This CDR3 comprises 15 residues. CDR3 region: CAWSVQARRTYEQYF. CDR3 in DNA: TGTGCCTGGAGTGTACAGGCCAGAAGGACCTACGAGCAGTACTTC. The whole variable domain, filled in from reference TRBV30 and TRBJ2-7, reads SQTIHQWPATLVQPVGSPLSLECTVEGTSNPNLYWYRQAAGRGLQLLFYSVGIGQISSEVPQNLSASRPQDRQFILSSKKLLLSDSGFYLCAWSVQARRTYEQYFGPGTRLTVT.

Note on this clone: Other DNA sequences in the sample encode the same CDR3. The chain couples TRBV28 to TRBJ2-1, with D possibly matching TRBD1 (5 bases). The CDR3 totals 12 residues. The V end was cut by 3 bases, the J end by 6 bases, with 6 bases between. Germline V gives CDR1 MDHEN, CDR2 SYDVKM. The CDR3 region has the DNA TGTGCCAGCAGTTTCCAGGGCAATGAGCAGTTCTTC. Translation gives CASSFQGNEQFF.

This clone was detected once. The sample has other DNA sequences that encode this CDR3 too. The chain has TRBV27 and TRBJ2-7; 9 bases map to TRBD2. The trim removed 5 bases at V and 1 base at J, leaving 3 bases unmatched. From germline, CDR1 is MNHEY and CDR2 SMNVEV (reference sequence). The CDR3 runs 14 residues. CDR3 in amino acids: CASSGLAGSYEQYF. The CDR3 DNA is TGTGCCAGCAGTGGGCTAGCGGGATCCTACGAGCAGTACTTC.

This clone was seen a single time. This chain connects TRBV6-1 to TRBJ2-7; 7 bases agree with TRBD2. Germline CDR1 is MNHNS and CDR2 is SASEGT. The junction had 12 bases not matched to a gene; V was cut back by 9 bases and J by 4 bases. The CDR3 is 14 residues long. CDR3 region: CASGREKVGYEQYF. The CDR3 nucleotides are TGTGCCAGTGGGAGGGAGAAAGTTGGTTACGAGCAGTACTTC.

The chain combines TRBV28 with TRBJ2-7; TRBD1 matches at 8 bases. The V gene end was trimmed by 8 bases and the J gene end by 5 bases; junction bases not matched to a gene: 14. This CDR3 is built from 15 residues. The germline gives CDR1 MDHEN, CDR2 SYDVKM. The CDR3 DNA sequence: TGTGCCAGCTGTTCCCCGCAGGGGGCAGTAAACGAGCAGTACTTC. Protein product: CASCSPQGAVNEQYF.

The chain carries TRBV7-2 and TRBJ2-3; the match to TRBD2 covers 9 bases. Germline CDR1 and CDR2: SGHTA and FQGNSA. The ends lost 2 bases at V and 8 bases at J; junction bases unmatched: 14. The CDR3 extends over 17 amino acids. The CDR3: CASSLTAGGLLGATQYF. CDR3 coding DNA: TGTGCCAGCAGCTTAACTGCGGGAGGGCTATTGGGAGCTACGCAGTATTTT. Using reference TRBV7-2 and TRBJ2-3 for the parts outside the CDR3, the full variable domain is GAGVSQSPSNKVTEKGKDVELRCDPISGHTALYWYRQSLGQGLEFLIYFQGNSAPDKSGLPSDRFSAERTGGSVSTLTIQRTQQEDSAVYLCASSLTAGGLLGATQYFGPGTRLTVL.

The chain combines TRBV7-9 with TRBJ2-1; D not resolved. Trimming removed 5 bases from V and 7 bases from J, with 12 bases in between. The germline V gene encodes CDR1 SEHNR and CDR2 FQNEAQ (reference sequence). The CDR3 has 13 residues. For the CDR3, the DNA is TGTGCCAGCAGCCTTACTCCCTTTAATGAGCAGTTCTTC. It codes for CASSLTPFNEQFF.

The V gene is TRBV27, the J gene TRBJ1-4, with unresolved D. V dropped 6 bases and J dropped 8 bases, with 13 bases sitting between them. Germline V gene data show CDR1 as MNHEY and CDR2 as SMNVEV (reference sequence). CDR3 length: 13 residues. CDR3 in amino acids: CASSGRLEEKLFF. CDR3 DNA sequence: TGTGCCAGCAGCGGACGGTTGGAGGAAAAACTGTTTTTT.

The gene calls are TRBV19 and TRBJ2-1, with D possibly TRBD1 on 5 matching bases. The V and J ends lost 9 bases and 0 bases respectively, with 12 bases between them. This CDR3 region has 14 residues. Germline CDR1 reads LNHDA; CDR2 reads SQIVND (reference sequence). The CDR3, as DNA: TGTGCCAGCGCCAGGGCAAGCTCCTACAATGAGCAGTTCTTC. Its translation: CASARASSYNEQFF.

The V call is TRBV7-9, the J call TRBJ2-7; D gene uncertain. Germline loops: CDR1 SEHNR, CDR2 FQNEAQ (reference sequence). Between the trimmed V and J ends, which lost 4 bases and 2 bases, there was a span of 18 bases. There are 16 residues in the CDR3. The CDR3 bases are TGTGCCAGCAGCTATGAAGACACAGCAATGCCCTACGAGCAGTACTTC. This translates into CASSYEDTAMPYEQYF.

The J gene is TRBJ1-2, the V gene TRBV2, with TRBD1 matching 8 bases. The junction had 14 bases not matched to a gene; V was cut back by 4 bases and J by 7 bases. CDR3 length: 16 amino acids. CDR1 and CDR2 from the germline V gene are SNHLY and FYNNEI. The CDR3 loop reads CASSGRRAQGASGYTF. In nucleotides, the CDR3 is TGTGCCAGCAGTGGTCGACGGGCGCAGGGGGCGAGTGGCTACACCTTC.

The chain recombines TRBV27 with TRBJ2-2, with 7 positions matching TRBD1. Per germline, CDR1 MNHEY and CDR2 SMNVEV (reference sequence). V gave up 3 bases and J gave up 5 bases; unmatched junction bases: 6. The CDR3 extends over 15 amino acids. The CDR3 sequence: CASSLTGFGTGELFF. As DNA, the CDR3 is TGTGCCAGCAGTTTGACAGGGTTTGGGACCGGGGAGCTGTTTTTT.

This clone appeared a single time. The V and J genes are TRBV27 and TRBJ2-1; no clear D gene. The CDR3 is 19 amino acids. CDR1 is MNHEY and CDR2 is SMNVEV in the germline V gene (reference sequence). V was cut by 3 bases and J by 3 bases, with 24 bases left in between. CDR3 in amino acids: CASSFKSIRVSGIYNEQFF. For the CDR3, the DNA is TGTGCCAGCAGTTTTAAGTCGATTAGAGTCTCTGGGATCTACAATGAGCAGTTCTTC.

The chain links TRBV7-2 to TRBJ1-4; 7 bases fit TRBD1. This CDR3 has 13 amino acids. Germline V gene lookup returns CDR1 SGHTA and CDR2 FQGNSA. J was trimmed by 7 bases and V by 5 bases; bases with no gene match: 4. This chain's CDR3 is CASSMDRPEKLFF. The CDR3, as DNA: TGTGCCAGCAGCATGGACAGGCCTGAAAAACTGTTTTTT.

This sequence joins TRBV7-9 and TRBJ1-2; D remains unclear. Germline CDR1 reads SEHNR; CDR2 reads FQNEAQ (reference sequence). The CDR3 totals 12 residues. The V gene lost 11 bases and the J gene lost 5 bases, with 15 bases spanning the gap. CDR3 DNA sequence: TGTGCCGGGAAAGAGCCGGGTTATGGCTACACCTTC. Protein sequence: CAGKEPGYGYTF. The full variable domain, rest sourced from reference TRBV7-9 and TRBJ1-2, is DTGVSQNPRHKITKRGQNVTFRCDPISEHNRLYWYRQTLGQGPEFLTYFQNEAQLEKSRLLSDRFSAERPKGSFSTLEIQRTEQGDSAMYLCAGKEPGYGYTFGSGTRLTVV.

The rearrangement uses TRBV5-6 and TRBJ2-5; no clear D. Germline V gene lookup returns CDR1 SGHDT and CDR2 YYEEEE. Trimming took 3 bases from V and 7 from J, leaving 7 bases between them. CDR3 length: 11 residues. The DNA of the CDR3 is TGTGCCAGCAGCTCCGTTGGGACCCAGTACTTC. This encodes CASSSVGTQYF. The whole variable domain, filled in from reference TRBV5-6 and TRBJ2-5, reads DAGVTQSPTHLIKTRGQQVTLRCSPKSGHDTVSWYQQALGQGPQFIFQYYEEEERQRGNFPDRFSGHQFPNYSSELNVNALLLGDSALYLCASSSVGTQYFGPGTRLLVL.

The V call is TRBV7-8, the J call TRBJ2-7; D is unclear. Germline V gives CDR1 SGHVS, CDR2 FQNEAQ. The CDR3 runs to 15 residues. V was pared by 1 base and J by 5 bases, with 15 bases between. The CDR3 coding sequence is TGTGCCAGCAGCTTAGTACAGTCCTCTGGGAACGAGCAGTACTTC. Amino acid sequence: CASSLVQSSGNEQYF.

The V call is TRBV4-1, the J call TRBJ2-1, with 8 positions matching TRBD2. Germline V gene data show CDR1 as MGHRA and CDR2 as YSYEKL. V dropped 4 bases and J dropped 2; count of bases not matched to a gene: 1. The CDR3 runs to 14 residues. DNA of the CDR3: TGCGCCAGCAGCCTAGCGGGGACCTACAATGAGCAGTTCTTC. Its protein product is CASSLAGTYNEQFF.

The chain joins TRBV6-1 to TRBJ2-7; 12 nucleotides agree with TRBD2. J lost 3 bases, V lost 3 bases, and 3 bases had no gene match. This CDR3 comprises 15 residues. Germline V gene sequence: CDR1 MNHNS, CDR2 SASEGT. As DNA, the CDR3 is TGTGCCAGCAGTGAGGGACTAGCGGGTTACTACGAGCAGTACTTC. Protein sequence: CASSEGLAGYYEQYF.

CDR3 DNA sequence: TGCAGCGTCCGGGCCCCCTCCGAGCAGTTCTTC. This encodes CSVRAPSEQFF. The rearrangement uses TRBV29-1 and TRBJ2-1; no clear D. Deletions cut 6 bases from V and 10 bases from J, with 13 bases between. The germline gives CDR1 SQVTM, CDR2 ANQGSEA. This CDR3 comprises 11 residues.

V usage is TRBV4-1 and J usage is TRBJ2-2; possible D gene TRBD1, 5 bases. The V gene's germline CDR1 is MGHRA and CDR2 YSYEKL. V was shortened by 1 base and J by 15 bases, with 9 bases between the two germline ends. CDR3 size: 11 residues. The CDR3 loop reads CASSQAGRVFF. The CDR3 DNA follows: TGCGCCAGCAGCCAAGCAGGCAGGGTGTTTTTT.

This clone has a single count. CDR3: CASSPGLATEAFF. CDR3 nucleotide sequence: TGTGCCAGCAGCCCCGGGCTGGCCACTGAAGCTTTCTTT. The rearrangement uses TRBV6-5 and TRBJ1-1; D is undetermined. The CDR3 spans 13 residues. CDR1 and CDR2 from the germline V gene are MNHEY and SVGAGI. The ends were cut back, 6 bases at V and 4 bases at J, with 12 bases in the middle.

The CDR3 nucleotides are TGCAGCGGCGGAAGAACCGGGACTCTCGGGGAGCTGTTTTTT. It yields the protein CSGGRTGTLGELFF. The rearrangement links TRBV29-1 to TRBJ2-2, with D perhaps TRBD2 (6 bases). There are 14 residues in the CDR3. Germline loops: CDR1 SQVTM, CDR2 ANQGSEA. The germline V and J ends were trimmed by 7 bases and 7 bases, with 19 bases remaining between them.

A few counts support this clone. This chain joins TRBV10-2 and TRBJ2-1; 10 bases fit TRBD2. This CDR3 has 15 amino acids. Germline V lookup: CDR1 WSHSY, CDR2 SAAADI. The V segment lost 6 bases and the J segment 6 bases; nucleotides outside the gene matches: 8. This chain's CDR3 is CASSAESGRANEQFF. The CDR3, as DNA: TGCGCCAGCAGCGCCGAAAGCGGGAGGGCCAATGAGCAGTTCTTC.

The V call is TRBV6-5, the J call TRBJ2-1, with TRBD1 as a possible D gene (5 bases). Trimming pared 6 bases from V and 7 bases from J, leaving 19 bases between. There are 15 residues in the CDR3. CDR1 is MNHEY, CDR2 SVGAGI, per germline. CDR3: CASSPSLQGRNEQFF. CDR3 DNA: TGTGCCAGCAGCCCGTCCCTTCAGGGAAGAAATGAGCAGTTCTTC.

The V gene is TRBV29-1, the J gene TRBJ2-4; TRBD1 aligns across 9 bases. The CDR3 has 12 amino acids. V lost 4 bases, J lost 8 bases, and 3 bases stayed unmatched. In germline, CDR1 is SQVTM, CDR2 ANQGSEA. CDR3 loop: CSVGTGGHIQYF. Written as DNA, the CDR3 is TGCAGCGTTGGAACAGGGGGCCACATTCAGTACTTC.

Concerning this clone itself: The identical CDR3 is also encoded by other nucleotide sequences in the sample. This chain links TRBV27 with TRBJ2-7; no definite D call. Germline V CDR1 and CDR2: MNHEY, SMNVEV (reference sequence). This CDR3 has 13 amino acids. V shed 5 bases and J shed 3 bases, with 11 bases lying between them. The CDR3 DNA reads as TGTGCCAGCAGTCCGGGTGGTGGCTACGAGCAGTACTTC. Residues: CASSPGGGYEQYF.